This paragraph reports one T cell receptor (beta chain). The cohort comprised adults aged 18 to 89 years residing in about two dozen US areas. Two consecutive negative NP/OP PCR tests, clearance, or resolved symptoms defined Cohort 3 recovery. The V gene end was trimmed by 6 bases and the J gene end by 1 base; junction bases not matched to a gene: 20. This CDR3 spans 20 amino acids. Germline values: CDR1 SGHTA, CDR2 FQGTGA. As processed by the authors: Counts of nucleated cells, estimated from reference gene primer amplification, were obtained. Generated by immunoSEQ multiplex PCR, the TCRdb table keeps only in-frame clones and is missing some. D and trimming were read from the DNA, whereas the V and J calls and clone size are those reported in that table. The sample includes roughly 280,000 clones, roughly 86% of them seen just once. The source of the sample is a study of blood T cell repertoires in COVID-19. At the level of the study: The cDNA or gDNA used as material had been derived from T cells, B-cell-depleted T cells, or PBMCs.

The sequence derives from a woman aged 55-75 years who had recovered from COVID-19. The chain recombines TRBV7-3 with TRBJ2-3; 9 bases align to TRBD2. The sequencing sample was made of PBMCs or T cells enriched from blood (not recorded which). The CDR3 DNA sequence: TGTGCCAGCAGTCCGACCGGGGGTAGCGGGGGCGCGCTGGGCACAGATACGCAGTATTTT. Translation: CASSPTGGSGGALGTDTQYF.